This is a list of T cell receptor beta chains from one sample in a study of neurological immune-mediated disorders. TCRdb used MiXCR to reprocess the 5' RACE reads, holding one entry per CDR3 protein. The sample lists about 50,000 distinct CDR3 sequences; 10% were seen once. The sample was PBMCs. Receptors were obtained from a man between 65 and 79 years old with HTLV-1-associated myelopathy (HAM/TSP). CDR3s include the opening cysteine and the closing phenylalanine or tryptophan. The D gene is left open where the match is weak. Clone size is given for some rows only: seen once, a few or many times, or a class if the clone is expanded.

clone size: many
V gene: TRBV2
D gene: NA
J gene: TRBJ2-7
CDR3 protein: CASSEYGSINF
CDR3 DNA: TGTGCCAGCAGTGAGTACGGGAGTATAAACTTC

clone size: many
V gene: TRBV19
D gene: NA
J gene: TRBJ2-1
CDR3 protein: CASSNWLAQYNEQFF
CDR3 DNA: TGTGCCAGTAGTAATTGGCTAGCGCAGTACAATGAGCAGTTCTTC

clone size: many
V gene: TRBV18
D gene: TRBD1
J gene: TRBJ1-5
CDR3 protein: CASSTGTGAQPQHF
CDR3 DNA: TGTGCCAGCTCAACCGGGACAGGGGCTCAGCCCCAGCATTTT

clone size: many
V gene: TRBV27
D gene: TRBD1
J gene: TRBJ1-2
CDR3 protein: CASSLKGTGSHGYTF
CDR3 DNA: TGTGCCAGCAGTTTAAAGGGGACAGGGTCCCATGGCTACACCTTC

clone size: many
V gene: TRBV6-5
D gene: NA
J gene: TRBJ1-1
CDR3 protein: CASSYLDRNTEAFF
CDR3 DNA: TGTGCCAGCAGTTACTTGGACAGGAACACTGAAGCTTTCTTT

clone size: many
V gene: TRBV7-2
D gene: TRBD2
J gene: TRBJ2-1
CDR3 protein: CASKVASGSQYNEQFF
CDR3 DNA: TGTGCCAGCAAGGTGGCTAGCGGGAGCCAGTACAATGAGCAGTTCTTC

clone size: many
V gene: TRBV12-3/TRBV12-4
D gene: NA
J gene: TRBJ2-2
CDR3 protein: CASNPTRHGELFF
CDR3 DNA: TGTGCCAGCAATCCGACGCGTCACGGGGAGCTGTTTTTT

clone size: many
V gene: TRBV2
D gene: NA
J gene: TRBJ2-7
CDR3 protein: CASSDGQIGMQYF
CDR3 DNA: TGTGCCAGCAGTGACGGACAGATCGGGATGCAGTACTTC

clone size: many
V gene: TRBV5-6
D gene: NA
J gene: TRBJ2-2
CDR3 protein: CASSLGGQANTGELFF
CDR3 DNA: TGTGCCAGCAGCTTGGGTGGGCAGGCGAACACCGGGGAGCTGTTTTTT

clone size: many
V gene: TRBV5-6
D gene: NA
J gene: TRBJ2-1
CDR3 protein: CASSFGGGNNEQFF
CDR3 DNA: TGTGCCAGCAGCTTCGGAGGCGGAAACAATGAGCAGTTCTTC

clone size: many
V gene: TRBV28
D gene: NA
J gene: TRBJ1-1
CDR3 protein: CASSPYDSRRAEAFF
CDR3 DNA: TGTGCCAGCAGTCCCTACGACAGCCGGAGGGCTGAAGCTTTCTTT

clone size: many
V gene: TRBV5-1
D gene: TRBD1
J gene: TRBJ1-6
CDR3 protein: CASSPRTGVNSPLHF
CDR3 DNA: TGCGCCAGCAGCCCTCGGACAGGGGTGAATTCACCCCTCCACTTT

clone size: many
V gene: TRBV15
D gene: NA
J gene: TRBJ1-5
CDR3 protein: CATSRSGTPNQPQHF
CDR3 DNA: TGTGCCACCAGCAGATCCGGGACACCAAATCAGCCCCAGCATTTT

clone size: many
V gene: TRBV20-1
D gene: NA
J gene: TRBJ1-5
CDR3 protein: CSASRQGNQPQHF
CDR3 DNA: TGCAGTGCTAGTCGCCAGGGGAATCAGCCCCAGCATTTT

clone size: many
V gene: TRBV7-9
D gene: NA
J gene: TRBJ2-1
CDR3 protein: CASSPWQGWGARRSNEQFF
CDR3 DNA: TGTGCCAGCAGCCCCTGGCAGGGATGGGGTGCTAGAAGGTCGAATGAGCAGTTCTTC

clone size: many
V gene: TRBV12-3/TRBV12-4
D gene: TRBD1
J gene: TRBJ1-4
CDR3 protein: CASSLSGGSEKLFF
CDR3 DNA: TGTGCCAGCAGTTTATCAGGGGGAAGTGAAAAACTGTTTTTT

clone size: many
V gene: TRBV7-2
D gene: NA
J gene: TRBJ2-5
CDR3 protein: CASSLTPGSQTQYF
CDR3 DNA: TGTGCCAGCAGCTTGACCCCGGGTTCGCAGACCCAGTACTTC

clone size: many
V gene: TRBV29-1
D gene: NA
J gene: TRBJ2-1
CDR3 protein: CSVETGRYNEQFF
CDR3 DNA: TGCAGCGTTGAGACTGGGAGATACAATGAGCAGTTCTTC

clone size: many
V gene: TRBV28
D gene: TRBD2
J gene: TRBJ2-3
CDR3 protein: CASSPGGPRTDTQYF
CDR3 DNA: TGTGCCAGCAGTCCGGGAGGGCCGCGCACAGATACGCAGTATTTT

clone size: NA
V gene: TRBV5-1
D gene: TRBD2
J gene: TRBJ2-2
CDR3 protein: CASSPGTSGRVSGELFF
CDR3 DNA: TGCGCCAGCAGCCCGGGGACTAGCGGGAGAGTTTCCGGGGAGCTGTTTTTT

clone size: many
V gene: TRBV20-1
D gene: NA
J gene: TRBJ1-1
CDR3 protein: CSACGAGWDTEAFF
CDR3 DNA: TGCAGTGCCTGTGGGGCGGGGTGGGACACTGAAGCTTTCTTT

clone size: many
V gene: TRBV20-1
D gene: TRBD2
J gene: TRBJ2-7
CDR3 protein: CSARASGRSKYEQYF
CDR3 DNA: TGCAGTGCTAGGGCTAGCGGGAGGTCGAAGTACGAGCAGTACTTC

clone size: many
V gene: TRBV20-1
D gene: NA
J gene: TRBJ2-4
CDR3 protein: CSATRDGSNIQYF
CDR3 DNA: TGCAGTGCTACCCGGGATGGGAGTAACATTCAGTACTTC

clone size: many
V gene: TRBV27
D gene: NA
J gene: TRBJ2-1
CDR3 protein: CASPAQGFAYNEQFF
CDR3 DNA: TGTGCCAGCCCGGCCCAGGGCTTCGCCTACAATGAGCAGTTCTTC

clone size: many
V gene: TRBV6-2/TRBV6-3
D gene: NA
J gene: TRBJ2-2
CDR3 protein: CASSTQGSGELFF
CDR3 DNA: TGTGCCAGCAGTACACAGGGTTCCGGGGAGCTGTTTTTT

clone size: many
V gene: TRBV28
D gene: TRBD1
J gene: TRBJ2-2
CDR3 protein: CASTEGDRRNTGELFF
CDR3 DNA: TGTGCCAGCACCGAAGGGGACAGGAGGAACACCGGGGAGCTGTTTTTT

clone size: many
V gene: TRBV6-6
D gene: NA
J gene: TRBJ2-7
CDR3 protein: CASNGGGGRVEQYF
CDR3 DNA: TGTGCCAGCAACGGCGGGGGCGGGAGAGTCGAGCAGTACTTC